The T cell receptor beta chain under discussion was sequenced for a study of T cells in Graves' hyperthyroidism and ophthalmopathy. General study findings and limits: Blood also carried most thyroid clonotypes expanded above 0.001. Ophthalmopathy cases were set apart from stable hyperthyroidism by a 13 V-J model.

Regions amplified from RNA transcripts were the TCR beta CDR3 regions. In the first-round RT-PCR of the TCR CDR3, the HTBI primer set was used. TCRdb independently ran MiXCR on the multiplex PCR reads; one entry per CDR3 protein. The repertoire holds around 540,000 distinct CDR3 sequences, approximately 44% seen once, with 8.2% in the top ten. The CDR3 length is 12 residues. Trimming shortened V by 9 bases and J by 4 bases, and 12 bases separated the two germline ends. Germline values: CDR1 KGHDR, CDR2 SFDVKD. Graves' hyperthyroidism qualified as stable when ophthalmopathy did not progress within 18 months. Exclusion of patients followed from uncontrolled infection, other autoimmune disease, pregnancy or lactation. This clonotype was found many times. What it recognizes is unknown.

Material for sequencing was peripheral blood or thyroid tissue (not recorded which). The sequence was obtained from a woman aged 18-29 years with Graves' hyperthyroidism. The chain is built from TRBV24-1 and TRBJ2-7; D gene ambiguous. The CDR3 bases are TGTGCCACCGGGCAGGAACCTTACGAGCAGTACTTC. Translated, it gives CATGQEPYEQYF.